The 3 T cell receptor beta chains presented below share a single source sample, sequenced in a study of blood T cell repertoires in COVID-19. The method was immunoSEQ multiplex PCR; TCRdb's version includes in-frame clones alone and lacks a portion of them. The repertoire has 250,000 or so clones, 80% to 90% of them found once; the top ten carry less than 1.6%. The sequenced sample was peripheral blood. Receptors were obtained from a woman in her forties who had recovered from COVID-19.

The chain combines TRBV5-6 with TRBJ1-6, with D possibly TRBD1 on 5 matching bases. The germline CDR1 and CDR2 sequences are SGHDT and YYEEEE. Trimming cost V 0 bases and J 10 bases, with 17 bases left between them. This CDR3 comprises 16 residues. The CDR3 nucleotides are TGTGCCAGCAGCTTGGTACCGTTGGGGGGGAAGTCACCCCTCCACTTT. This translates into CASSLVPLGGKSPLHF. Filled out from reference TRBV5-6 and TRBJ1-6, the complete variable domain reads DAGVTQSPTHLIKTRGQQVTLRCSPKSGHDTVSWYQQALGQGPQFIFQYYEEEERQRGNFPDRFSGHQFPNYSSELNVNALLLGDSALYLCASSLVPLGGKSPLHFGNGTRLTVT.

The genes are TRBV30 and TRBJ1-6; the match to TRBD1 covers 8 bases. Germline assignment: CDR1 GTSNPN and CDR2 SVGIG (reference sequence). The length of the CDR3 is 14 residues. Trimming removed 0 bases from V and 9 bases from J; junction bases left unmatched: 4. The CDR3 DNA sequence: TGTGCCTGGAGTGTCACAGGGGGGGTTTCACCCCTCCACTTT. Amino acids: CAWSVTGGVSPLHF.

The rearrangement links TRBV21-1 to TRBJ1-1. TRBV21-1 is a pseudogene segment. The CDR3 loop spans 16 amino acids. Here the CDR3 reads CASSKVRERGNTEAFF. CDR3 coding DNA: TGTGCCAGCAGCAAAGTTCGGGAACGGGGGAACACTGAAGCTTTCTTT.